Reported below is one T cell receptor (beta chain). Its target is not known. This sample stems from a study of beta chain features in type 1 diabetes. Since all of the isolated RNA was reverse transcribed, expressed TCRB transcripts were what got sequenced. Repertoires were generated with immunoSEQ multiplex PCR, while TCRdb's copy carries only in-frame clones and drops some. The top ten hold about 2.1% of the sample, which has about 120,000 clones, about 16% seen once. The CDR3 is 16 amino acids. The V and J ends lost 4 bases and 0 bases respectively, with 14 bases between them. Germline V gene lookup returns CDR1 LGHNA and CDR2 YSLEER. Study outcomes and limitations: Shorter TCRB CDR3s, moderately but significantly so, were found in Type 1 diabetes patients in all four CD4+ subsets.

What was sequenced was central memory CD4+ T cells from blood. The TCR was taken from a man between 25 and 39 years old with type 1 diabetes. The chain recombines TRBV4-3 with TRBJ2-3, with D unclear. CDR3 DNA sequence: TGCGCCAGCAGCCGCACTTTGGGGATTAGCACAGATACGCAGTATTTT. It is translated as CASSRTLGISTDTQYF.